A single T cell receptor beta chain is shown here with its context. The antigen remains unidentified. The data originate from a study of T cells in Graves' hyperthyroidism and ophthalmopathy. Across the whole study: Once the initial diagnosis was made, peripheral blood was obtained before any treatment. Notes on the study in general: Most thyroid-expanded clonotypes above 0.001 were also found in blood. Patients with ophthalmopathy were separated from those with stable hyperthyroidism by a 13 V-J model.

Amplified TCR beta CDR3 regions came from RNA transcripts. Using the HTBI primer set, a first-round RT-PCR was run on the TCR CDR3. TCRdb fed the multiplex PCR reads into MiXCR, producing one record per CDR3 protein. This sample has under 350,000 distinct CDR3 sequences; roughly 20% occur once, and the top ten carry about 53%. Exclusion criteria comprised uncontrolled infection, other autoimmune disease, pregnancy or lactation. Trimming took 4 bases from V and 6 from J, leaving 15 bases between them. Germline CDR1 reads MNHEY; CDR2 reads SVGEGT. This CDR3 has 14 residues. Sequencing input: blood. This receptor was taken from a woman between 45 and 60 years old with Graves' hyperthyroidism. The chain employs TRBV6-2 or TRBV6-3 and TRBJ1-1; no firm D call. The CDR3 DNA is TGTGCCAGCAGTTCCTACAAGGAATACCCTGAAGCTTTCTTT. Translated, it gives CASSSYKEYPEAFF.